A selection of T cell receptor beta chains follows, all from one sample in a study of T-cell memory formation after mild COVID-19. Each CDR3 protein gets one entry after TCRdb re-called the 5' RACE reads with MiXCR. This sample has about 130,000 distinct CDR3 sequences, with about a sixth found just once. Sequenced sample: PBMCs or a T cell subset sorted from them (not recorded which). These receptors were obtained from an adult woman who had mild COVID-19 (a few samples of this study predate the infection). Cell type and time point are not known. CDR3s include the opening cysteine and the closing phenylalanine or tryptophan. The D gene is left open where the match is weak. For some rows the clone size is stated as once, few or many, or as a class when expanded; others skip it.

CASSFLAGGNTGELFF	TGTGCTAGCAGCTTCCTAGCGGGAGGGAACACCGGGGAGCTGTTTTTT	-	TRBV7-7	TRBJ2-2	TRBD2
CASSPGDRAIFYGYTF	TGCGCCAGCAGCCCGGGGGACAGGGCGATCTTCTATGGCTACACCTTC	-	TRBV5-1	TRBJ1-2	TRBD1
CASSQDEHPRGETQYF	TGTGCCAGCAGCCAAGATGAGCACCCCCGGGGGGAGACCCAGTACTTC	few	TRBV3-1	TRBJ2-5	-
CASSPPGGSYEQYF	TGTGCCAGCAGCCCTCCTGGTGGGTCCTACGAGCAGTACTTC	few	TRBV9	TRBJ2-7	-
CASSLQGGRSEAFF	TGTGCCAGCAGTCTCCAGGGAGGTAGGTCTGAAGCTTTCTTT	-	TRBV12-3/TRBV12-4	TRBJ1-1	-
CASSRLNAIQGLSNEQFF	TGTGCCAGCAGCCGACTCAACGCAATACAGGGTTTAAGCAATGAGCAGTTCTTC	many	TRBV3-1	TRBJ2-1	-
CASSLDVSSGNTIYF	TGTGCCAGCAGCCTGGACGTTAGCTCTGGAAACACCATATATTTT	many	TRBV5-6	TRBJ1-3	-
CASSLEVERGDTQYF	TGTGCCAGCAGCTTAGAAGTAGAAAGGGGAGATACGCAGTATTTT	few	TRBV7-6	TRBJ2-3	-
CASSVRSDTQYF	TGTGCCAGCAGCGTAAGGTCAGATACGCAGTATTTT	few	TRBV9	TRBJ2-3	-
CASSLVHGGIAEAFF	TGCGCCAGCAGCTTGGTTCATGGGGGCATAGCTGAAGCTTTCTTT	few	TRBV5-1	TRBJ1-1	-
CASSYSRPYIGEETQYF	TGTGCCAGCAGTTACTCTAGGCCGTATATCGGGGAAGAGACCCAGTACTTC	-	TRBV6-5	TRBJ2-5	-
CASSVAGPAGNEQFF	TGTGCCAGCAGCGTAGCTGGGCCAGCCGGCAATGAGCAGTTCTTC	few	TRBV9	TRBJ2-1	-
CASSQEKLSYEQYF	TGTGCCAGCAGCCAAGAGAAACTTTCTTACGAGCAGTACTTC	-	TRBV4-2	TRBJ2-7	-
CSVVLGNYGYTF	TGCAGCGTTGTGCTGGGAAACTATGGCTACACCTTC	-	TRBV29-1	TRBJ1-2	-